Each of the 8 T cell receptor beta chains below was sequenced from the same sample in a study of control samples from healthy donors and cancer patients. Measured with immunoSEQ multiplex PCR; TCRdb has only the in-frame clones, and not every one. The repertoire consists of about 250,000 clones, with more than 65% occurring once and the leading ten covering about 14%. Sequenced sample: PBMCs. These receptors originate from a woman in her sixties with lung cancer.

This chain links TRBV30 with TRBJ1-2, with TRBD1 matching over 8 bases. CDR1 GTSNPN and CDR2 SVGIG come from the germline V gene (reference sequence). V gave up 5 bases and J gave up 5 bases; unmatched junction bases: 13. CDR3 length: 15 amino acids. The CDR3 protein is CAWSLTGVPVYGYTF. CDR3 nucleotides: TGTGCCTGGTCCTTGACAGGGGTTCCCGTTTATGGCTACACCTTC. The full variable domain, completed using reference TRBV30 and TRBJ1-2, is SQTIHQWPATLVQPVGSPLSLECTVEGTSNPNLYWYRQAAGRGLQLLFYSVGIGQISSEVPQNLSASRPQDRQFILSSKKLLLSDSGFYLCAWSLTGVPVYGYTFGSGTRLTVV.

This rearrangement joins TRBV28 to TRBJ2-1, with 7 bases fitting TRBD2. V dropped 2 bases and J dropped 0; count of bases not matched to a gene: 10. This CDR3 spans 18 amino acids. CDR1 MDHEN and CDR2 SYDVKM come from the germline V gene. CDR3 sequence: CASSLTGLGGGSYNEQFF. DNA for the CDR3: TGTGCCAGCAGTTTAACCGGCCTTGGCGGGGGCTCCTACAATGAGCAGTTCTTC.

This clone was seen only a few times. The chain recombines TRBV19 with TRBJ1-1, with 7 bases fitting TRBD1. V shed 5 bases and J 1 base; nucleotides not matched to a gene: 10. Looked up from germline, CDR1 is LNHDA and CDR2 is SQIVND (reference sequence). The CDR3 covers 16 residues. The CDR3 DNA reads TGTGCCAGTAGTTCTACCGCCGGGACAGCGAACACTGAAGCTTTCTTT. Its protein product is CASSSTAGTANTEAFF.

Comments on this clone: Additional DNA sequences in this sample encode the identical CDR3. The chain carries TRBV5-6 and TRBJ2-3; 8 nucleotides align to TRBD2. CDR1 SGHDT and CDR2 YYEEEE come from the germline V gene. J lost 1 base, V lost 2 bases, and 0 bases had no gene match. The CDR3 has 14 amino acids. As DNA, the CDR3 is TGTGCCAGCAGCTTACTAGCGGGCACAGATACGCAGTATTTT. Translation: CASSLLAGTDTQYF.

A single count supports this clone. This chain connects TRBV5-5 to TRBJ2-5, with 13 nucleotides matching TRBD2. In germline, CDR1 is SGHKS, CDR2 YYEKEE (reference sequence). This CDR3 is built from 17 residues. The V and J ends lost 4 bases and 7 bases, in that order; junction bases with no gene match: 13. CDR3 residues: CASSRGTSGVAQGTQYF. CDR3 DNA: TGTGCCAGCAGCCGAGGGACTAGCGGGGTTGCGCAGGGGACCCAGTACTTC.

The CDR3 spells CASSLYRDYGYTF. CDR3 coding DNA: TGTGCCAGCAGTTTATACAGGGACTATGGCTACACCTTC. The gene calls are TRBV12-3 or TRBV12-4 and TRBJ1-2; TRBD1 is a possible D gene (6 bases). The germline V and J ends were trimmed by 2 bases and 3 bases, with 7 bases remaining between them. The CDR3 contains 13 residues.

This rearrangement joins TRBV6-6 to TRBJ2-7; 9 nucleotides line up with TRBD1. The ends lost 6 bases at V and 5 bases at J; junction bases unmatched: 14. CDR3 size: 16 residues. In germline, CDR1 is MNHNY, CDR2 SVGAGI (reference sequence). CDR3 loop: CASSHSPGTGLNEQYF. DNA for the CDR3: TGTGCCAGCAGCCACTCCCCCGGGACAGGGTTGAACGAGCAGTACTTC.

The chain combines TRBV3-1 (or the pseudogene TRBV3-2) with TRBJ2-5; 10 bases are shared with TRBD2. Trimming cost V 0 bases and J 10 bases; bases outside gene matches: 8. Germline V gene lookup returns CDR1 LGHDT and CDR2 YNNKEL (reference sequence). The CDR3 loop spans 15 amino acids. The CDR3 DNA is TGTGCCAGCAGCCAAGATTCGACTAGCGGGCGTCTCCAGTACTTC. Translating it yields CASSQDSTSGRLQYF.